This T cell receptor (beta chain) appears in the sequencing data of a study of CD8 T cells in Susac syndrome. CDR3 size: 13 residues. Germline-derived CDR1 and CDR2 are LNHNV and YYDKDF (reference sequence). V was pared by 5 bases and J by 1 base, with 8 bases between. After extraction with the RNeasy kit, about 0.45 to 1 ug of the RNA was reverse transcribed using random hexamers. Each CDR3 protein gets one entry after TCRdb re-called the immunoSEQ multiplex PCR reads with MiXCR. This repertoire shows a few hundred thousand distinct CDR3 sequences, 92% found once; its top ten account for roughly 0.13%.

The V gene is TRBV15, the J gene TRBJ1-1; D uncertain. This receptor was identified in a human donor with multiple sclerosis. The source material was CD8+ T cells from PBMCs. The DNA of the CDR3 is TGTGCCACCAGCGCAGTGGGGAACACTGAAGCTTTCTTT. Translation gives CATSAVGNTEAFF.